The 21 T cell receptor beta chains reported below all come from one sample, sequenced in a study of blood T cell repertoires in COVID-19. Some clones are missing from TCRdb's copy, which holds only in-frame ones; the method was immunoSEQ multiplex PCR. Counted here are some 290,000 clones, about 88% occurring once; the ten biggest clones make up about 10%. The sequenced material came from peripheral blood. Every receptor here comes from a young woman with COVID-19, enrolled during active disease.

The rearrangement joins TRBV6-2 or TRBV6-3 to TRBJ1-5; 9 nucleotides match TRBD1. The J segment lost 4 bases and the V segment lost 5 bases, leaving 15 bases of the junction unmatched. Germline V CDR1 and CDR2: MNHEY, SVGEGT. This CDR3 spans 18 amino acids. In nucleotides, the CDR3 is TGTGCCAGCAGTCCCGGTACCTCCGGGACAGGGCGTAATCAGCCCCAGCATTTT. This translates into CASSPGTSGTGRNQPQHF.

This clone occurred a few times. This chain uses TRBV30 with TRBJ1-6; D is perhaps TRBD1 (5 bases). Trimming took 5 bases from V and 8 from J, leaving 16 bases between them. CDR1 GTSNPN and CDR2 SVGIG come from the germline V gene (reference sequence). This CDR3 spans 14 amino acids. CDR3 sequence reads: CAWDGGTGDSPLHF. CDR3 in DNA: TGTGCCTGGGATGGGGGGACGGGGGATTCACCCCTCCACTTT.

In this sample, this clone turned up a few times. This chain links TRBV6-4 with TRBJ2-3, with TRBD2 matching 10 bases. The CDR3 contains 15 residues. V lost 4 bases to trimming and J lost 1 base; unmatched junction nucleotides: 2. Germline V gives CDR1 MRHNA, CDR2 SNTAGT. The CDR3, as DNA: TGTGCCAGCAGTGCCGGGACTAGCGGCACAGATACGCAGTATTTT. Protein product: CASSAGTSGTDTQYF.

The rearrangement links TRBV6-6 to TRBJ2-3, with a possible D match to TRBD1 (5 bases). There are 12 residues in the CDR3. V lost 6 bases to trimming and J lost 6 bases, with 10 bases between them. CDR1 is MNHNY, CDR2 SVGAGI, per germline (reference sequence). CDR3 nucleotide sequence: TGTGCCAGCAGGGGGCTTGGGGATACGCAGTATTTT. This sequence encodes CASRGLGDTQYF.

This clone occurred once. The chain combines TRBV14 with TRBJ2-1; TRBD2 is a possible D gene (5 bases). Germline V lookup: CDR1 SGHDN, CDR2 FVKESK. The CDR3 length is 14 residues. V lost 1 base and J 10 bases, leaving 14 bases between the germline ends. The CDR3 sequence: CASSQVAQSGEQFF. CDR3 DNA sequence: TGTGCCAGCAGCCAAGTAGCGCAATCCGGGGAGCAGTTCTTC.

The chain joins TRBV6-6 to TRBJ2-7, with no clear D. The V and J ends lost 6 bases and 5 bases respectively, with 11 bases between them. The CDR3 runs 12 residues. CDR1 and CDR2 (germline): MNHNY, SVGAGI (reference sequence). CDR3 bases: TGTGCCAGCAGACCCAGTATCCACGAGCAGTACTTC. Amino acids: CASRPSIHEQYF.

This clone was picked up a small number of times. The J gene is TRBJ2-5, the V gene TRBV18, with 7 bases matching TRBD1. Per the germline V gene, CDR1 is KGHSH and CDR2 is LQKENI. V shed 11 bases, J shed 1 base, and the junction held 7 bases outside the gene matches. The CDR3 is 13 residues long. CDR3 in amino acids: CAGQGEFQETQYF. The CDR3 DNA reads TGTGCCGGCCAGGGGGAGTTCCAAGAGACCCAGTACTTC.

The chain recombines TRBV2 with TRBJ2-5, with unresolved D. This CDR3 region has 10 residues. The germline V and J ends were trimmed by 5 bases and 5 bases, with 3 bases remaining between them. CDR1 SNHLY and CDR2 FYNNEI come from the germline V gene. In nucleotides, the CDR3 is TGTGCCAGCAGTCGGGAGACCCAGTACTTC. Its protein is CASSRETQYF.

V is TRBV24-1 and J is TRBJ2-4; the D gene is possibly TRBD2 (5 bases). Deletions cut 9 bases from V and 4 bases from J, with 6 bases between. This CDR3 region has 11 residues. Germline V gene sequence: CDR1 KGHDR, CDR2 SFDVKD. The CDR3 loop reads CATRGKNIQYF. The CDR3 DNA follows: TGTGCCACCCGGGGTAAAAACATTCAGTACTTC.

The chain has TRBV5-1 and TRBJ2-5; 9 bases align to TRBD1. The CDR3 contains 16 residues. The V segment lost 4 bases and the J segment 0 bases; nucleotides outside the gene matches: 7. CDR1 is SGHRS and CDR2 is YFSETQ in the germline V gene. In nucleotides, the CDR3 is TGCGCCAGCAGCCCCAATGGACAGGGGCACCAAGAGACCCAGTACTTC. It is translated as CASSPNGQGHQETQYF. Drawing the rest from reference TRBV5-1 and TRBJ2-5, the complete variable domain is KAGVTQTPRYLIKTRGQQVTLSCSPISGHRSVSWYQQTPGQGLQFLFEYFSETQRNKGNFPGRFSGRQFSNSRSEMNVSTLELGDSALYLCASSPNGQGHQETQYFGPGTRLLVL.

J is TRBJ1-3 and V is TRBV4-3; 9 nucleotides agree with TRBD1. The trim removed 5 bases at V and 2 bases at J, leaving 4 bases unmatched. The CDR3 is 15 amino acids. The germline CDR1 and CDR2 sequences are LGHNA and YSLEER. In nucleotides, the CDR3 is TGCGCCAGCAGCGCCGACAGGGGGGCTGGAAACACCATATATTTT. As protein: CASSADRGAGNTIYF.

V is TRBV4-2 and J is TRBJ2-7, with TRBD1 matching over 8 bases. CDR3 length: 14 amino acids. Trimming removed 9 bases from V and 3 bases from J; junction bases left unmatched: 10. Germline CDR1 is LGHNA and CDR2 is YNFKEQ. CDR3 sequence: CASSAGTGLYEQYF. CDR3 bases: TGTGCCAGTTCTGCAGGGACAGGCCTCTACGAGCAGTACTTC.

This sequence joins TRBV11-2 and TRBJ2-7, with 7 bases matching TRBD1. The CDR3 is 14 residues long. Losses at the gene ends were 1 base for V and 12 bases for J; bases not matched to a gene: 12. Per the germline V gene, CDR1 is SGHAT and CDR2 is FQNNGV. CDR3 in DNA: TGTGCCAGCAGCTTAGGGACAGGACGGACCTTTGGGTACTTC. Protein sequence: CASSLGTGRTFGYF. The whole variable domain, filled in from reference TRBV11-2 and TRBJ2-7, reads EAGVAQSPRYKIIEKRQSVAFWCNPISGHATLYWYQQILGQGPKLLIQFQNNGVVDDSQLPKDRFSAERLKGVDSTLKIQPAKLEDSAVYLCASSLGTGRTFGYFGPGTRLTVT.

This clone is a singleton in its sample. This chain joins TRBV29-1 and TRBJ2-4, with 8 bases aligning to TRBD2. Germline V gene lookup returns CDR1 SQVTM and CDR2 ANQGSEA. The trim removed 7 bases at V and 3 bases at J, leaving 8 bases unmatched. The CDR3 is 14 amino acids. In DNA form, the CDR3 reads TGCAGCGCCGGGGGGGTTCTCGGCAAAAACATTCAGTACTTC. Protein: CSAGGVLGKNIQYF.

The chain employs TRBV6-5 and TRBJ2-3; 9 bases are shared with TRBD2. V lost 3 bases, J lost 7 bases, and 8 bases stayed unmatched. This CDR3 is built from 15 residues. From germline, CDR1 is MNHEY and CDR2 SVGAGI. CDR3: CASSYGAGGPNTQYF. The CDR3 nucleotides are TGTGCCAGCAGTTATGGGGCGGGAGGGCCGAATACGCAGTATTTT.

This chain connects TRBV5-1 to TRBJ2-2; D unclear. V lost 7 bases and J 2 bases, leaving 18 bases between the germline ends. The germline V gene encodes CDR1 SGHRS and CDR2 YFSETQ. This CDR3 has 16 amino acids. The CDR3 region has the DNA TGCGCCAGCTCCATCCAGCCGGGTGAAAACACCGGGGAGCTGTTTTTT. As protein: CASSIQPGENTGELFF.

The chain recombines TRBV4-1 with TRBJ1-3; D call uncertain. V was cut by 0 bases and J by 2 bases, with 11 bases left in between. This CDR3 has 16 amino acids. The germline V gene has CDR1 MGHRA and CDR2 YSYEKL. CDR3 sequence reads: CASSQEGGRAGNTIYF. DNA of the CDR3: TGCGCCAGCAGCCAAGAAGGCGGGAGGGCTGGAAACACCATATATTTT.

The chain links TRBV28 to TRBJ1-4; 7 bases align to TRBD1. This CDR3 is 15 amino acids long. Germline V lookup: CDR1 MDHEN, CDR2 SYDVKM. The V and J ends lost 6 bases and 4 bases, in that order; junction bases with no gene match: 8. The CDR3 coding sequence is TGTGCCAGCAGCTCACCCGCAGGGGGTAATGAAAAACTGTTTTTT. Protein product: CASSSPAGGNEKLFF.

The CDR3 spells CASSAGDTQYF. The CDR3 DNA reads TGTGCCAGCAGCGCGGGGGATACGCAGTATTTT. J is TRBJ2-3 and V is TRBV12-3 or TRBV12-4; tentatively, D is TRBD2 (6 bases). The CDR3 totals 11 residues. Trimming took 6 bases from V and 6 from J, leaving 7 bases between them.

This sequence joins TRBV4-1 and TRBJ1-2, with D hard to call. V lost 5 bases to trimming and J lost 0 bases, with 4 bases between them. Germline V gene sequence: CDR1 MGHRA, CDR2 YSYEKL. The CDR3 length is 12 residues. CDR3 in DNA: TGCGCCAGCAGCGTAACTAACTATGGCTACACCTTC. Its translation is CASSVTNYGYTF.

CDR3 residues: CASSLTVAQETQYF. Here the CDR3 DNA reads TGTGCCAGCAGCCTGACAGTGGCCCAAGAGACCCAGTACTTC. The chain employs TRBV28 and TRBJ2-5, with a weak D call TRBD1 (5 bases). The V gene lost 6 bases and the J gene lost 1 base, with 12 bases spanning the gap. The CDR3 totals 14 residues. CDR1 is MDHEN, CDR2 SYDVKM, per germline.